The next 5 T cell receptor beta chains were all read from a single sample in a study of T and B cells in COVID-19 patients. Multiplex PCR with BIOMED2 TRB-A/B primer pools amplified TRB rearrangements. TCRdb re-called the multiplex PCR reads with MiXCR, one entry per CDR3 protein. The sample has around 30,000 distinct CDR3 sequences, approximately 32% seen once. From blood, about 240-550 ng of genomic DNA served as TRB template. The sample comprised blood. These receptors were obtained from a human donor who had recovered from COVID-19.

This clonotype has at least ten counts. The chain is built from TRBV19 and TRBJ1-2; the D gene is possibly TRBD1 (5 bases). The CDR3 is 16 residues long. V lost 4 bases to trimming and J lost 2 bases, with 17 bases between them. Germline V lookup: CDR1 LNHDA, CDR2 SQIVND (reference sequence). The CDR3 reads CASSKSDLGTNYGYTF. DNA for the CDR3: TGTGCCAGTAGTAAAAGCGACCTCGGGACGAACTATGGCTACACCTTC.

This clonotype was found a few times. This sequence joins TRBV18 and TRBJ1-1; D is possibly TRBD1 (5 bases). V was clipped by 7 bases and J by 4 bases, with 16 bases between them. Germline V gene sequence: CDR1 KGHSH, CDR2 LQKENI. The CDR3 consists of 14 residues. Here the CDR3 reads CASFPWDGATEAFF. The CDR3 bases are TGTGCCAGCTTTCCCTGGGACGGTGCCACTGAAGCTTTCTTT.

This clonotype was counted a few times. The chain couples TRBV12-3 or TRBV12-4 to TRBJ1-1; 8 positions match TRBD1. The trim removed 6 bases at V and 5 bases at J, leaving 11 bases unmatched. This CDR3 contains 15 residues. CDR3 in amino acids: CASSGTGSTGTEAFF. In nucleotides, the CDR3 is TGTGCCAGCAGCGGGACAGGTAGTACCGGAACTGAAGCTTTCTTT.

The J gene is TRBJ2-5, the V gene TRBV18; D uncertain. Germline V gene lookup returns CDR1 KGHSH and CDR2 LQKENI. The length of the CDR3 is 14 residues. Trimming shortened V by 3 bases and J by 2 bases, and 10 bases separated the two germline ends. CDR3 sequence (DNA): TGTGCCAGCTCACCTGGCAAGAAGCAAGAGACCCAGTACTTC. Protein product: CASSPGKKQETQYF.

V and J are TRBV11-1 and TRBJ2-7; TRBD2 matches at 7 bases. The CDR3 runs to 13 residues. J lost 2 bases, V lost 6 bases, and 4 bases had no gene match. Per germline, CDR1 SGHAT and CDR2 FQDESV (reference sequence). The CDR3 loop reads CASSWAGAYEQYF. The CDR3 nucleotides are TGTGCCAGCAGTTGGGCGGGGGCCTACGAGCAGTACTTC.